This T cell receptor (delta chain) was retrieved from a study of γδ T cells in repeated Plasmodium falciparum infection. The V gene's germline CDR1 is TSWWSYY and CDR2 QGS. Trimming left V 4 bases short and J 4 bases short, with 13 bases between. There are 14 residues in the CDR3. This clone was found a few times. TCRdb lists the protein of a much larger clone for this DNA, which differs at residue 7, so this is likely a read error; the protein given here is translated from the DNA itself. Bulk repertoires came from Vgamma9/Vdelta2+ or Vdelta2-negative gammadelta T cells flow-sorted from PBMC. Both TRG and TRD chains were sequenced from each sorted sample. TCRdb re-analyzed the multiplex PCR reads via CATT. The table includes 90,000 to 95,000 delta-chain clones, 0.75% to 1% detected once.

The V and J genes are TRDV1 and TRDJ1, with D perhaps TRDD3 (5 bases). Sequenced material: gamma-delta T cells from blood. The TCR originated in a pool of human donors (malaria-infected and uninfected, not separated). The CDR3 loop is CALGAGCANDKLIF. In DNA, the CDR3 is TGTGCTCTTGGGGCGGGATGCGCCAACGATAAACTCATCTTT.